This TCR beta chain emerged from a study of identical twins. After removal of 2 bases from V and 3 bases from J, the junction contained 4 bases not matched to a gene. The germline gives CDR1 MNHEY, CDR2 SVGAGI. The CDR3 runs 14 residues. TCRdb independently ran MiXCR on the 5' RACE reads; one entry per CDR3 protein. The sample has 640,000 or so distinct CDR3 sequences, around 6% seen once. Findings and caveats of the study: Excess twin sharing in beta out-of-frame sequences was weaker. Cord blood beta clonotypes that were abundant carried fewer insertions, and memory repertoires showed no such trend.

This clonotype was observed a handful of times. Its antigen is unknown. The rearrangement uses TRBV6-5 and TRBJ2-7, with TRBD1 matching over 7 bases. The TCR comes from a man aged 18 to 35 in good health. What was sequenced was naive T cells sorted from blood. The CDR3 DNA reads as TGTGCCAGCAGTTACGGGGACAGAGTCTACGAGCAGTACTTC. This translates into CASSYGDRVYEQYF.